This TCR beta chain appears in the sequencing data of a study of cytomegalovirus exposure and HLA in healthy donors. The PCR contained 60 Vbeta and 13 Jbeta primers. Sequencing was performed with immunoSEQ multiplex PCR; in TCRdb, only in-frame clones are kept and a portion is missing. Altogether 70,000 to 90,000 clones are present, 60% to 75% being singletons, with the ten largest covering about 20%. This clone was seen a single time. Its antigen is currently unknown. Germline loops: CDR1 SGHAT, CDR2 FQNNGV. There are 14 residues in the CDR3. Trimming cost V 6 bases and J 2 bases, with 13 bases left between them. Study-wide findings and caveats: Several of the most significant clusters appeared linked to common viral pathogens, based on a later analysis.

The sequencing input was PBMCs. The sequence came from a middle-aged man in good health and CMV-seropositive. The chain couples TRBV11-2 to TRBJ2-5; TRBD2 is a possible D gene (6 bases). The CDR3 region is CASSQGGLQETQYF. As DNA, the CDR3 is TGTGCCAGCAGTCAAGGAGGGCTGCAAGAGACCCAGTACTTC.